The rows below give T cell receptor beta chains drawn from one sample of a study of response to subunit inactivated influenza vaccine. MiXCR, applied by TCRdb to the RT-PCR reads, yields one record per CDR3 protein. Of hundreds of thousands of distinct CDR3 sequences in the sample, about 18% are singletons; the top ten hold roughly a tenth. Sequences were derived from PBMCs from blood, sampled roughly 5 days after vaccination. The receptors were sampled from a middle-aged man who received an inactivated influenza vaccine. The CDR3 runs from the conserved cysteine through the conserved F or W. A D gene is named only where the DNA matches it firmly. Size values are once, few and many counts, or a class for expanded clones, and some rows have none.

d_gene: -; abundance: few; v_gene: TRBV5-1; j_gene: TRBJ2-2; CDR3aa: CASRGGLFNTGELFF; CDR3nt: TGCGCCAGCAGAGGTGGACTATTCAACACCGGGGAGCTGTTTTTT
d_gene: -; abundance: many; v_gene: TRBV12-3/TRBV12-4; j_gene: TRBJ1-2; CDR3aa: CASSLGSGGYTF; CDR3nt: TGTGCCAGCAGTTTGGGGTCAGGGGGCTACACCTTC
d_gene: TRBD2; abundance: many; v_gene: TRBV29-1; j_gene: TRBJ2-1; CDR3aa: CSVAVDRGTSGGFYNEQFF; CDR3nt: TGCAGCGTTGCCGTTGACAGAGGGACTAGCGGGGGCTTCTACAATGAGCAGTTCTTC
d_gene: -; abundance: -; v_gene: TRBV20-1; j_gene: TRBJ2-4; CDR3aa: CSARVDWVESGSIQYF; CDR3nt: TGCAGTGCTAGAGTCGACTGGGTAGAATCGGGAAGCATTCAGTACTTC
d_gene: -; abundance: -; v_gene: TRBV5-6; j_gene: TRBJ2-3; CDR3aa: CASRTYRTTTDTQYF; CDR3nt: TGTGCCAGCAGGACCTACAGGACGACCACAGATACGCAGTATTTT
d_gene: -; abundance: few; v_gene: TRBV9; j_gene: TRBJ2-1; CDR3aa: CASSAVADNNEQFF; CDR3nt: TGTGCCAGCAGCGCCGTGGCCGACAACAATGAGCAGTTCTTC
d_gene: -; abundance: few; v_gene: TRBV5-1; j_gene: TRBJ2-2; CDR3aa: CASSMQGVTGELFF; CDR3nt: TGCGCCAGCAGCATGCAAGGGGTCACCGGGGAGCTGTTTTTT
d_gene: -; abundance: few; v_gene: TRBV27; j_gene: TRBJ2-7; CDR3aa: CASSPLGGRNYEQYF; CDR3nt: TGTGCCAGCAGTCCCCTAGGGGGGAGGAACTACGAGCAGTACTTC
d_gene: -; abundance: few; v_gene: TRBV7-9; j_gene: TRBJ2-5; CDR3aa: CASSLNPKQGKGETQYF; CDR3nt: TGTGCCAGCAGCTTAAATCCCAAACAGGGCAAGGGAGAGACCCAGTACTTC
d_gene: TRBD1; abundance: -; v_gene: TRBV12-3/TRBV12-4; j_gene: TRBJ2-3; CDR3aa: CASAMGTVWEDAQYF; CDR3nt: TGTGCCAGCGCTATGGGGACAGTTTGGGAAGATGCGCAGTATTTT
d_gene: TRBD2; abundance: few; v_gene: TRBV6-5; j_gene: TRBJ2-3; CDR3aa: CASSYERGSTDTQYF; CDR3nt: TGTGCCAGCAGTTACGAGCGGGGAAGCACAGATACGCAGTATTTT
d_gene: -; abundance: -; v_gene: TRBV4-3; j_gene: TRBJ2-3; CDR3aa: CASSQDLGIDTQYF; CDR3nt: TGCGCCAGCAGCCAAGATTTGGGAATAGATACGCAGTATTTT
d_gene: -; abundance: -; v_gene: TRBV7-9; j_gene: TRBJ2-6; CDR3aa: CASRDNSGANVLTF; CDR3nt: TGTGCCAGCCGCGACAACTCTGGGGCCAACGTCCTGACTTTC
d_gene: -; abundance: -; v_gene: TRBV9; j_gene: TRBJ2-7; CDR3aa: CASSEWDTTYEQYF; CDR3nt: TGTGCCAGCAGCGAGTGGGACACAACCTACGAGCAGTACTTC
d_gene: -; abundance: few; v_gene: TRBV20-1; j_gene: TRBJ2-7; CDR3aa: CSASTPSGYEQYF; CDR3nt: TGCAGTGCGTCGACACCTTCGGGGTACGAGCAGTACTTC
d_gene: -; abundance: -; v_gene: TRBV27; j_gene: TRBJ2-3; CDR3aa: CASSLLGGISDTQYF; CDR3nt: TGTGCCAGCAGTTTATTAGGGGGAATTTCAGATACGCAGTATTTT
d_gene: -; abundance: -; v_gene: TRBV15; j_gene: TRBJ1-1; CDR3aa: CATSSRSGWNTEAFF; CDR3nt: TGTGCCACCAGTTCCAGGTCAGGGTGGAACACTGAAGCTTTCTTT
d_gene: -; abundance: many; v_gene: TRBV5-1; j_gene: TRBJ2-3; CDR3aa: CASNPGRTDTQYF; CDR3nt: TGCGCCAGCAATCCGGGACGGACAGATACGCAGTATTTT